This TCR beta chain was recorded in a study of cytomegalovirus exposure and HLA in healthy donors. Whole-study context: Of some 410 genotyped donors, 80% to 85% grouped in the Caucasian-associated ancestry cluster. Study-wide points: Analysis performed later showed TCR beta chains linked to HLA being more clonally expanded than equally common others. Some V segments, including TRBV6-2 and TRBV6-3, were excluded as indistinguishable.

A remark on this clone: What it recognizes is unknown.

The PCR contained 60 Vbeta and 13 Jbeta primers. Per the study methods: Among the unique TCR beta chains that a later analysis counted, about 85 million in all, 9.5 million to 11 million were shared. TCRdb's table, derived via immunoSEQ multiplex PCR, lists solely in-frame clones and lacks some. Clone size and the V and J calls come from that table; the DNA yielded D and trimming. Its listing shows 140,000 to 150,000 clones. Trimming shortened V by 0 bases and J by 3 bases, and 10 bases separated the two germline ends. CDR1 and CDR2 from the germline V gene are SGDLS and YYNGEE. The CDR3 loop spans 14 amino acids.

Source material: PBMCs. This receptor was taken from a male donor in good health and CMV-seronegative. V and J are TRBV9 and TRBJ2-7; D unclear. DNA of the CDR3: TGTGCCAGCAGCGTAGGAAGCCCAAACTACGAGCAGTACTTC. Its translation: CASSVGSPNYEQYF.